The clone carrying this TCR beta chain appeared a few times. Antigen specificity is unknown. The length of the CDR3 is 11 residues. J was trimmed by 10 bases and V by 6 bases; bases with no gene match: 2. Germline V CDR1 and CDR2: MNHNS, SASEGT. This sample is part of a study of OX40 agonist ivuxolimab in advanced cancers. Findings and caveats of the study: At 0.1 to 3.0 mg/kg, CD4+ and CD8+ blood T cells expanded clonally by week 6.

The assay was immunoSEQ multiplex PCR, and TCRdb's table has in-frame clones only and misses some. The sample includes 71,000 or so clones, about 81% of them seen just once. The V gene is TRBV6-1, the J gene TRBJ2-1, with TRBD1 identical over 8 bases. The material sequenced was CD4+ or CD8+ T cells sorted from blood, taken in a trial of the OX40 agonist ivuxolimab. This clonotype originated in an adult with an advanced solid tumor such as melanoma, head and neck, liver or kidney cancer. The CDR3 sequence is CASSAGGEQFF. The CDR3 DNA is TGTGCCAGCAGCGCAGGGGGCGAGCAGTTCTTC.